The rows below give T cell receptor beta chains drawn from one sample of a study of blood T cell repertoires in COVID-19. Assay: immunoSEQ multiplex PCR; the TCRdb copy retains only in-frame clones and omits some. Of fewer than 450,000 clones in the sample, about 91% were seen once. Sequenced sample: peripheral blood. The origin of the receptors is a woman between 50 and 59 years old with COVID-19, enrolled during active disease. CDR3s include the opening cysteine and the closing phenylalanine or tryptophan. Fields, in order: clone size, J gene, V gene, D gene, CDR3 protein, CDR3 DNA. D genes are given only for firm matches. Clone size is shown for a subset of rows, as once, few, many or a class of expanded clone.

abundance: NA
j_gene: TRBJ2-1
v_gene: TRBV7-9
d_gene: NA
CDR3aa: CASSFIYSSYNEQFF
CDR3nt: TGTGCCAGCAGCTTCATCTATAGCTCCTACAATGAGCAGTTCTTC

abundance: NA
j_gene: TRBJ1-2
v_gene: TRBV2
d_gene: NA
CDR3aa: CASSSDRTIYGYTF
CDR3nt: TGTGCCAGCAGCTCGGACAGAACTATATATGGCTACACCTTC

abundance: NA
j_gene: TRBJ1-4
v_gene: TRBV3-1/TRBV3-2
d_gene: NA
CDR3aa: CASEGIDEKLFF
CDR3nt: TGTGCCAGCGAGGGAATCGATGAAAAACTGTTTTTT

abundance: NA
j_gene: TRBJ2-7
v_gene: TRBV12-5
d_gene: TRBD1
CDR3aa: CASGSGQGSSYEQYF
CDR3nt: TGTGCTAGTGGTTCAGGACAGGGAAGCTCCTACGAGCAGTACTTC

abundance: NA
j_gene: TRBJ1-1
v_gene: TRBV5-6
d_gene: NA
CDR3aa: CASSPSGGLNTEAFF
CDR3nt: TGTGCCAGCAGCCCCTCGGGGGGACTGAACACTGAAGCTTTCTTT

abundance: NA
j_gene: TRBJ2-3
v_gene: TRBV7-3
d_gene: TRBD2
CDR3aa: CASSPPGSGGAWGTDTQYF
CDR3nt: TGTGCCAGCAGCCCCCCAGGAAGCGGGGGGGCCTGGGGAACAGATACGCAGTATTTT

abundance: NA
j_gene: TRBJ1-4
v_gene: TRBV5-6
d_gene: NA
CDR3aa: CASSSLTGDEKLFF
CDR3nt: TGTGCCAGCAGCTCTCTTACCGGGGATGAAAAACTGTTTTTT

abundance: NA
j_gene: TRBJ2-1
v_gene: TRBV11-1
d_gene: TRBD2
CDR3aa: CASSLGGGRYNEQFF
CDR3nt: TGTGCCAGCAGCTTAGGGGGGGGTAGATACAATGAGCAGTTCTTC

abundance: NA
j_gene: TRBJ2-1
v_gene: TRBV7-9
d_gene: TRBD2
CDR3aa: CASSSTGTSGYNEQFF
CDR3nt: TGTGCCAGCAGCTCGACCGGGACTAGCGGGTACAATGAGCAGTTCTTC

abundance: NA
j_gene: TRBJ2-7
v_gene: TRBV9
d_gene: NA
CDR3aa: CASSSHRVGEQYF
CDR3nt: TGTGCCAGCAGCTCCCACAGGGTGGGCGAGCAGTACTTC

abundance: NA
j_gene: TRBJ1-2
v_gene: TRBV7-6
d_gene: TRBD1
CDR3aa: CASSSRSTGGGGYTF
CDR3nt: TGTGCCAGCAGCTCGCGGTCTACAGGGGGAGGTGGCTACACCTTC

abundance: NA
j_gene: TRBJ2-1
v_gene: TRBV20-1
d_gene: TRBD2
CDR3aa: CSASFYSGGAGNEQFF
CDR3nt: TGCAGTGCTAGTTTTTATAGCGGGGGGGCCGGGAATGAGCAGTTCTTC

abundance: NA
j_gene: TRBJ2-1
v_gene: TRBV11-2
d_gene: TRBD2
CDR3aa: CASSLEKGLVGGHEQFF
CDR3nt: TGTGCCAGCAGCTTAGAAAAAGGACTAGTCGGGGGACATGAGCAGTTCTTC

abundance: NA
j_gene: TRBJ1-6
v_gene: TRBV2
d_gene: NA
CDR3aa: CASMDQGVSPLHF
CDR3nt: TGTGCCAGCATGGATCAAGGGGTATCACCCCTCCACTTT

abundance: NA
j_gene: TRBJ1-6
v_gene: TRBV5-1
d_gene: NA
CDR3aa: CASSNGRGSGSPLHF
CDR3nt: TGCGCCAGCAGCAACGGACGAGGAAGCGGGTCACCCCTCCACTTT

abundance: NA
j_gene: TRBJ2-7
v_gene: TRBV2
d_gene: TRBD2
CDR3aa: CASSRLAGLDYEQYF
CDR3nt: TGTGCCAGCAGTCGTCTAGCGGGTCTCGACTACGAGCAGTACTTC

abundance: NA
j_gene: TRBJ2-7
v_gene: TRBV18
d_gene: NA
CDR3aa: CASSPGQTYEQYF
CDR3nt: TGTGCCAGCTCACCCGGACAGACCTACGAGCAGTACTTC

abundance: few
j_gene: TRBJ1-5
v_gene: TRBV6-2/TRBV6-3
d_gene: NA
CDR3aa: CASSYSTVQPQHF
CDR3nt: TGTGCCAGCAGTTATTCGACAGTTCAGCCCCAGCATTTT

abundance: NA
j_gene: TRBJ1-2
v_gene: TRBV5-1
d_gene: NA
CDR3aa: CASSLLGADGYTF
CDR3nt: TGCGCCAGCAGCTTGTTGGGGGCGGATGGCTACACCTTC

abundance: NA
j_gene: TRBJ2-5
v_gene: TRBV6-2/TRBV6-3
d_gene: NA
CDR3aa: CASSYSEGRPPVETQYF
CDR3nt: TGTGCCAGCAGTTACTCGGAGGGACGCCCGCCCGTGGAGACCCAGTACTTC

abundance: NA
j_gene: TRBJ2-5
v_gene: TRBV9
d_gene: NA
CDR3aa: CASSPREGVGETQYF
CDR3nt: TGTGCCAGCAGCCCCAGGGAAGGGGTTGGGGAGACCCAGTACTTC

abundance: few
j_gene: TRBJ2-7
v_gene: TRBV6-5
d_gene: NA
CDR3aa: CASKRGPYYEQYF
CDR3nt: TGTGCCAGCAAACGCGGGCCCTACTACGAGCAGTACTTC